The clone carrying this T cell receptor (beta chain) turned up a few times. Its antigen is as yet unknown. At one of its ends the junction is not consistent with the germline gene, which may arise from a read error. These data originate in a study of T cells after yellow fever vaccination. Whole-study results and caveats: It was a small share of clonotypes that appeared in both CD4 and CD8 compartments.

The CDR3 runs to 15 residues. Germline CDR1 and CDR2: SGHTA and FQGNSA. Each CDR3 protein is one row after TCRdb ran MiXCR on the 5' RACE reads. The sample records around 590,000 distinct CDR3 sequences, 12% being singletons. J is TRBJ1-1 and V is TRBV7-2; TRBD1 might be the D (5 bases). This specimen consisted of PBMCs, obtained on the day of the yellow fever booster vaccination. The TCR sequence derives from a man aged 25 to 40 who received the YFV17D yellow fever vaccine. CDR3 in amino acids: CASNLDPGLNTEAFF. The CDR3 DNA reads TGTGCCAGCAACTTAGATCCAGGGTTGAACACTGAAGCTTTCTTT.